This T cell receptor (beta chain) was sequenced for a study of blood T cell repertoires in COVID-19. V was pared by 0 bases and J by 0 bases, with 9 bases between. From germline, CDR1 is ENHRY and CDR2 SYGVKD. The CDR3 has 16 amino acids. Libraries were prepared by immunoSEQ multiplex PCR; TCRdb keeps only in-frame clonotypes and omits some of them. The top ten clones hold less than 4.5% of a sample with around 150,000 clones, 87% of them seen once. The chain links TRBV10-3 to TRBJ1-3, with D uncertain. Sequenced input: peripheral blood. The receptor's source is a woman aged 55-69 years with active or convalescent COVID-19. The CDR3 sequence: CAISESGSFSGNTIYF. CDR3 DNA: TGTGCCATCAGTGAGTCCGGGTCGTTCTCTGGAAACACCATATATTTT.